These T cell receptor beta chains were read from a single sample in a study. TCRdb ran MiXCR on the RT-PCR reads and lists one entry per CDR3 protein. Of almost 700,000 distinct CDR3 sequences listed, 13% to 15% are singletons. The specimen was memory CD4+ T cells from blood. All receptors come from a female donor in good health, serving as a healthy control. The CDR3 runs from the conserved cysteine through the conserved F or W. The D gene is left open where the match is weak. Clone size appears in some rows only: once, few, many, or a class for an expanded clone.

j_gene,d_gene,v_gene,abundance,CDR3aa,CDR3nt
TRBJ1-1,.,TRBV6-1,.,CASSGRGGVAEAFF,TGTGCCAGCAGTGGCCGCGGGGGCGTCGCTGAAGCTTTCTTT
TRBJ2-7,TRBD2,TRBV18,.,CASSPPSGSSYEQYF,TGTGCCAGCTCACCGCCTAGCGGGAGCTCCTACGAGCAGTACTTC
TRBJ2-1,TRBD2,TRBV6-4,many,CASSEGAGDYNEQFF,TGTGCCAGCAGTGAAGGAGCGGGAGACTACAATGAGCAGTTCTTC
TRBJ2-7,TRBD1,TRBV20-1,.,CSARGTGLLMNSNYEQYF,TGCAGTGCTCGGGGGACAGGGTTGCTGATGAATTCCAATTACGAGCAGTACTTC
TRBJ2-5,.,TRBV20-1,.,CSARSPSGAGETQYF,TGCAGTGCTAGATCCCCATCGGGGGCTGGGGAGACCCAGTACTTC
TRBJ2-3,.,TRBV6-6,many,CASTRVADTQYF,TGTGCCAGCACCCGGGTGGCGGATACGCAGTATTTT
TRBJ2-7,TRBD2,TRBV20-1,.,CSARKLAGSYEQYF,TGCAGTGCTAGGAAACTAGCGGGGTCCTACGAGCAGTACTTC
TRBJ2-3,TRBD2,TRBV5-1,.,CASSFSGGAGGIITDTQYF,TGCGCCAGCAGCTTCTCTGGGGGAGCGGGAGGTATCATCACAGATACGCAGTATTTT
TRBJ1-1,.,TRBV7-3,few,CASSPTIMNTEAFF,TGTGCCAGCAGCCCCACTATTATGAACACTGAAGCTTTCTTT
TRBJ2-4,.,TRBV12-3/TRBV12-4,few,CASTALAKNIQYF,TGTGCCAGCACAGCACTAGCCAAAAACATTCAGTACTTC
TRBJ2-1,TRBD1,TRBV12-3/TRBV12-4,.,CASSSPRDSLIEQFF,TGTGCCAGCAGTTCTCCCCGGGACAGCCTCATAGAGCAGTTCTTC
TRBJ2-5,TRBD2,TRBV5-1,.,CASSLGSSGRAETQYF,TGCGCCAGCAGCTTGGGATCTAGCGGGAGGGCCGAGACCCAGTACTTC
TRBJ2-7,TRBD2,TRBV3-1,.,CASSHTTSGYEQYF,TGTGCCAGCAGCCATACGACTAGCGGATACGAGCAGTACTTC
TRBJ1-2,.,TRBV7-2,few,CASSLFEGRDGYTF,TGTGCCAGCAGCTTATTCGAGGGGCGCGATGGCTACACCTTC
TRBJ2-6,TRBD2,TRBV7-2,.,CASRLRGSGANVLTF,TGTGCCAGCAGGTTGCGGGGGTCTGGGGCCAACGTCCTGACTTTC
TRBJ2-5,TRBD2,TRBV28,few,CASSTDPRLAGEKETQYF,TGTGCCAGCAGTACCGACCCAAGACTAGCGGGAGAGAAAGAGACCCAGTACTTC
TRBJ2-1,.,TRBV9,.,CASSVTNNNEQFF,TGTGCCAGCAGCGTAACTAACAACAATGAGCAGTTCTTC
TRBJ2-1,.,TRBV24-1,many,CATSSRRDKPEQFF,TGTGCCACCAGTAGTCGCCGGGACAAGCCCGAGCAGTTCTTC
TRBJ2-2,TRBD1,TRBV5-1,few,CASSLGVTGVTGELFF,TGCGCCAGCAGCTTGGGTGTGACAGGGGTCACCGGGGAGCTGTTTTTT
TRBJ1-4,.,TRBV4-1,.,CASSQAGLGEKLFF,TGCGCCAGCAGCCAAGCGGGGTTAGGAGAAAAACTGTTTTTT
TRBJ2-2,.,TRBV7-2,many,CASSLPGVGELFF,TGTGCCAGCAGCTTACCAGGGGTCGGGGAGCTGTTTTTT
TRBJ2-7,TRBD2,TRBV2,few,CASRATLAGAYEQYF,TGTGCCAGCAGAGCAACACTAGCGGGTGCCTACGAGCAGTACTTC
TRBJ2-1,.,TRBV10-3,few,CAISDATVSDREQFF,TGTGCCATCAGCGACGCTACGGTTTCAGACAGGGAGCAGTTCTTC
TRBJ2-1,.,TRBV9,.,CASGRAAGNEQFF,TGTGCCAGCGGCAGGGCCGCGGGCAATGAGCAGTTCTTC
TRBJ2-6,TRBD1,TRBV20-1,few,CSAPTGVSSGANVLTF,TGCAGTGCACCTACAGGGGTATCCTCTGGGGCCAACGTCCTGACTTTC
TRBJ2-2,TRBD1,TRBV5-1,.,CASSPEDRGRTGELFF,TGCGCCAGCAGCCCCGAGGACAGGGGACGAACCGGGGAGCTGTTTTTT
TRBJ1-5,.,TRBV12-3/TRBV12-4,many,CASSRRGTDQPQHF,TGTGCCAGCAGCCGCAGGGGTACGGATCAGCCCCAGCATTTT
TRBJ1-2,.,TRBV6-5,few,CASSYVGYYGYTF,TGTGCCAGCAGTTACGTGGGATACTATGGCTACACCTTC
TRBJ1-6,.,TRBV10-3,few,CAIRGFSYNSPLHF,TGTGCCATCAGAGGGTTCTCCTATAATTCACCCCTCCACTTT
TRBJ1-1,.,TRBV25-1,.,CASSAFDGNTEAFF,TGTGCCAGCAGTGCCTTTGACGGAAACACTGAAGCTTTCTTT
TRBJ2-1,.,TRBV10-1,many,CASSDPWGAEGEGEQFF,TGCGCCAGCAGTGACCCATGGGGCGCCGAGGGAGAGGGTGAGCAGTTCTTC